This TCR beta chain was sequenced for a study of T-cell memory formation after mild COVID-19. Study background: TCR clusters mostly belonged to single donors.

TCRdb recomputed calls from the 5' RACE reads with MiXCR, one row per CDR3 protein. The sample holds over 35,000 distinct CDR3 sequences, 8% to 10% seen once. The CDR3 has 15 amino acids. The J segment lost 5 bases and the V segment lost 4 bases, leaving 8 bases of the junction unmatched. General study results and limits: The appearance of some responding clones in pre-infection memory suggested that cross-reactive memory joined. Proof of SARS-CoV-2 specificity was absent for the second-wave clones that crested on day 37.

As concerns this clonotype: Its specificity is not known.

The chain has TRBV12-3 or TRBV12-4 and TRBJ1-5; TRBD1 matches at 7 bases. This clonotype was sampled from an adult woman who had mild COVID-19 (a few samples of this study predate the infection). Cell type and time point are not known. Sequencing input: PBMCs or a T cell subset sorted from them (not recorded which). For the CDR3, the DNA is TGTGCCAGCAGTTACAGGGGACTTGGGGATCAGCCCCAGCATTTT. Protein: CASSYRGLGDQPQHF.